These T cell receptor beta chains were read from a single sample in a study of T cells in Graves' hyperthyroidism and ophthalmopathy. One entry per CDR3 protein results from TCRdb running MiXCR on the multiplex PCR reads. The sample consists of some 690,000 distinct CDR3 sequences, about 18% of them appearing once. Material for sequencing was blood. These receptors were collected from a man aged 50-59 years with Graves' hyperthyroidism. Each CDR3 is given with its conserved first and last residue. The order of the fields is V gene, D gene, clone size, J gene, CDR3 protein, CDR3 DNA. The D gene is left open where the match is weak. A clone size is listed for some rows: how often the clone was seen (once, few, many), or a class if it is expanded.

>TRBV2|.|many|TRBJ1-1
CASRKSGGADTEAFF
TGTGCCAGCAGAAAGAGTGGGGGGGCTGACACTGAAGCTTTCTTT
>TRBV20-1|.|.|TRBJ1-2
CSAAVNYGYTF
TGCAGTGCGGCAGTCAACTATGGCTACACCTTC
>TRBV11-2|.|once|TRBJ2-5
CASSVDGGQLQETQYF
TGTGCCAGCAGCGTAGACGGAGGGCAACTCCAAGAGACCCAGTACTTC
>TRBV6-5|.|few|TRBJ1-6
CASSYTTWGREYSPLHF
TGTGCCAGCAGTTACACAACTTGGGGGCGAGAATACTCACCCCTCCACTTT
>TRBV29-1|.|.|TRBJ1-1
CSGRDGVRAFF
TGCAGCGGGCGGGACGGAGTCAGGGCTTTCTTT
>TRBV29-1|TRBD1|few|TRBJ2-7
CSVVPTGEYEQYF
TGCAGCGTTGTCCCGACAGGGGAATACGAGCAGTACTTC
>TRBV18|.|few|TRBJ1-2
CASSPPTAARGYGYTF
TGTGCCAGCTCACCACCAACGGCAGCGCGGGGCTATGGCTACACCTTC
>TRBV6-2/TRBV6-3|TRBD1|.|TRBJ2-7
CASRPQGNEQYF
TGTGCCAGCAGGCCACAGGGGAACGAGCAGTACTTC
>TRBV28|.|many|TRBJ2-5
CASSGSATGDSDQYF
TGTGCCAGCAGTGGATCGGCTACGGGAGATAGCGACCAGTACTTC
>TRBV19|.|few|TRBJ2-1
CASRQQPYNEQFF
TGTGCCAGTCGCCAGCAACCTTACAATGAGCAGTTCTTC
>TRBV11-2|TRBD1|.|TRBJ1-6
CASSLGQGANSPLHF
TGTGCCAGCAGCTTAGGGCAGGGGGCTAATTCACCCCTCCACTTT
>TRBV30|TRBD1|.|TRBJ1-4
CAGTGETNEKLFF
TGTGCCGGAACAGGGGAGACTAATGAAAAACTGTTTTTT
>TRBV30|TRBD1|.|TRBJ1-2
CAWFPGQANYGYTF
TGTGCCTGGTTCCCGGGACAGGCAAACTATGGCTACACCTTC
>TRBV30|.|many|TRBJ1-4
CATRGRGFEKLFF
TGTGCCACCAGGGGTCGTGGATTTGAAAAACTGTTTTTT
>TRBV6-1|TRBD1|.|TRBJ2-2
CARTDRDFAGELFF
TGTGCCCGAACGGACAGGGATTTCGCCGGGGAGCTGTTTTTT
>TRBV10-3|TRBD2|few|TRBJ2-5
CAISAVGAGGSRETQYF
TGTGCCATCAGCGCCGTAGGTGCGGGAGGGAGTCGAGAGACCCAGTACTTC
>TRBV6-2/TRBV6-3|.|many|TRBJ2-7
CASSYVGKQYEQYF
TGTGCCAGCAGTTACGTGGGCAAACAATACGAGCAGTACTTC
>TRBV28|TRBD1|few|TRBJ1-1
CASSSRRGLFF
TGTGCCAGCAGTTCAAGGAGGGGGCTCTTCTTT
>TRBV2|.|many|TRBJ1-3
CASNHYVTFDSGNTIYF
TGTGCCAGCAACCACTATGTGACATTCGACTCTGGAAACACCATATATTTT
>TRBV29-1|TRBD1|few|TRBJ2-1
CSVAQGREQFF
TGCAGCGTTGCACAGGGGCGTGAGCAGTTCTTC
>TRBV27|TRBD2|few|TRBJ2-3
CASSLSSGSYSTDTQYF
TGTGCCAGCAGTTTATCTAGCGGGAGTTATAGCACAGATACGCAGTATTTT
>TRBV18|TRBD1|.|TRBJ2-2
CASSPLGQGAAGELFF
TGTGCCAGCTCACCACTGGGACAGGGGGCTGCCGGGGAGCTGTTTTTT
>TRBV7-3|.|few|TRBJ2-6
CASSRYGAGANVLTF
TGTGCCAGCAGCCGATACGGAGCTGGGGCCAACGTCCTGACTTTC
>TRBV20-1|TRBD2|few|TRBJ2-7
CSASSSGQSYEQYF
TGCAGTGCCTCATCTAGCGGCCAATCCTACGAGCAGTACTTC
>TRBV27|.|.|TRBJ2-4
CASSLQSAKNIQYF
TGTGCCAGCAGTCTCCAGTCCGCCAAAAACATTCAGTACTTC
>TRBV6-1|TRBD1|.|TRBJ1-5
CASRLKQGASNQPQHF
TGTGCCAGCAGGCTTAAACAGGGGGCCTCCAATCAGCCCCAGCATTTT
>TRBV28|TRBD2|many|TRBJ2-7
CASSLRGLAGGPSYEQYF
TGTGCCAGCAGTTTAAGGGGACTAGCGGGAGGGCCATCCTACGAGCAGTACTTC
>TRBV11-2|.|many|TRBJ2-2
CASSLNTGELFF
TGTGCCAGCAGCTTGAACACCGGGGAGCTGTTTTTT
>TRBV2|.|.|TRBJ2-3
CASSDPRVTADTQYF
TGTGCCAGCAGTGACCCCCGGGTCACGGCGGATACGCAGTATTTT
>TRBV12-3/TRBV12-4|.|few|TRBJ1-2
CASSSKAYGYTF
TGTGCCAGCAGTTCAAAGGCCTATGGCTACACCTTC
>TRBV10-3|.|many|TRBJ2-3
CATRTPTSTDTQYF
TGTGCCACCCGAACCCCTACTAGCACAGATACGCAGTATTTT